The 13 T cell receptor beta chains in this list originate from one sample, sequenced in a study of T cell changes during pregnancy in multiple sclerosis. Assay used: immunoSEQ multiplex PCR; TCRdb lists only in-frame clones, some missing. The sample contains 55,000 to 70,000 clones, 80% to 90% of which appear only once. The material sequenced was CD4+ T cells from peripheral blood mononuclear cells, taken in the third trimester of pregnancy. Every receptor here comes from a female donor with multiple sclerosis, enrolled in a pregnancy study.

The chain joins TRBV5-1 to TRBJ1-2; a possible D gene is TRBD1 (6 bases). Germline values: CDR1 SGHRS, CDR2 YFSETQ. The length of the CDR3 is 16 residues. The V end was cut by 0 bases, the J end by 3 bases, with 15 bases between. CDR3 sequence reads: CASSLAPGTRDYGYTF. In DNA, the CDR3 is TGCGCCAGCAGCTTGGCCCCCGGGACAAGAGACTATGGCTACACCTTC.

This clone was recorded a few times. One end of the junction is discordant with germline, which a read error may explain. V usage is TRBV7-2 and J usage is TRBJ1-5; 8 bases agree with TRBD1. Germline CDR1 SGHTA, CDR2 FQGNSA. The CDR3 has 15 residues. The CDR3 DNA sequence: TGTGCCAGCAGCTCCTACGACAGGGGAGTTCAGGCCCAGCATTTT. Amino acids: CASSSYDRGVQAQHF.

The chain recombines TRBV6-5 with TRBJ2-6; D unclear. The length of the CDR3 is 14 residues. V gave up 7 bases and J gave up 2 bases, with 9 bases separating them. The V gene's germline CDR1 is MNHEY and CDR2 SVGAGI. The CDR3 region is CASKQMAGANVLTF. Here the CDR3 DNA reads TGTGCCAGCAAGCAAATGGCTGGGGCCAACGTCCTGACTTTC.

The chain carries TRBV9 and TRBJ2-3; 9 bases map to TRBD2. CDR1 is SGDLS, CDR2 YYNGEE, per germline. This CDR3 region has 16 residues. Trimming cost V 3 bases and J 5 bases; bases outside gene matches: 10. The CDR3 sequence is CASSAGVRGGQDTQYF. Here the CDR3 DNA reads TGTGCCAGCAGCGCCGGGGTGCGGGGGGGCCAAGATACGCAGTATTTT.

This clone was observed a single time. The CDR3 loop is CASSPPEGNSYEQYF. DNA for the CDR3: TGTGCCAGCTCACCACCGGAGGGCAACTCCTACGAGCAGTACTTC. This chain joins TRBV18 and TRBJ2-7; possible D gene TRBD2, 6 bases. The CDR3 covers 15 residues. V shed 0 bases and J shed 0 bases, with 9 bases lying between them. The germline V gene has CDR1 KGHSH and CDR2 LQKENI.

This clone was counted a single time. The chain employs TRBV5-1 and TRBJ2-7; possible D gene TRBD1, 5 bases. In germline, CDR1 is SGHRS, CDR2 YFSETQ. The CDR3 extends over 12 amino acids. Trimming stripped 4 bases from V and 3 bases from J, with 8 bases between. The CDR3 reads CASSVQGYEQYF. The CDR3 region has the DNA TGCGCCAGCAGCGTGCAGGGCTACGAGCAGTACTTC.

The J gene is TRBJ1-4, the V gene TRBV5-4; D is perhaps TRBD1 (6 bases). V was trimmed by 4 bases and J by 2 bases, leaving 18 bases between them. CDR1 and CDR2 from the germline V gene are SGHNT and YYREEE (reference sequence). The CDR3 length is 17 residues. The CDR3 protein is CASSSAPQGGTNEKLFF. As DNA, the CDR3 is TGTGCCAGCAGCAGCGCACCACAGGGAGGGACTAATGAAAAACTGTTTTTT.

The rearrangement links TRBV5-1 to TRBJ2-3; a possible D gene is TRBD2 (6 bases). The CDR3 spans 16 residues. V dropped 4 bases and J dropped 3 bases, with 18 bases sitting between them. Germline V gene lookup returns CDR1 SGHRS and CDR2 YFSETQ. CDR3 sequence (DNA): TGCGCCAGCAGCAGGGGCGGGGACCCGGGAACAGATACGCAGTATTTT. Amino acid sequence: CASSRGGDPGTDTQYF.

The chain is built from TRBV6-5 and TRBJ1-2; 9 bases align to TRBD1. Germline CDR1 MNHEY, CDR2 SVGAGI. This CDR3 is 14 amino acids long. After removal of 2 bases from V and 8 bases from J, the junction contained 6 bases not matched to a gene. CDR3 residues: CASSYPDRGGGYTF. Written as DNA, the CDR3 is TGTGCCAGCAGTTACCCGGACAGGGGTGGGGGCTACACCTTC.

The rearrangement links TRBV2 to TRBJ2-7, with a weak D call TRBD1 (6 bases). Germline-derived CDR1 and CDR2 are SNHLY and FYNNEI. The CDR3 totals 14 residues. Trimming cost V 6 bases and J 5 bases, with 17 bases left between them. CDR3 in amino acids: CASSVGTREDEQYF. CDR3 nucleotides: TGTGCCAGCAGCGTCGGGACAAGAGAAGACGAGCAGTACTTC. The whole variable domain, remainder taken from reference TRBV2 and TRBJ2-7, is EPEVTQTPSHQVTQMGQEVILRCVPISNHLYFYWYRQILGQKVEFLVSFYNNEISEKSEIFDDQFSVERPDGSNFTLKIRSTKLEDSAMYFCASSVGTREDEQYFGPGTRLTVT.

Here the CDR3 DNA reads TGTGCCAGCAGCCTAACGACAGGGGTGAGTGAGCAGTTCTTC. Translation: CASSLTTGVSEQFF. J is TRBJ2-1 and V is TRBV25-1, with TRBD1 matching 8 bases. V was clipped by 6 bases and J by 9 bases; unmatched bases: 10. This CDR3 is 14 amino acids long. Germline lookup yields CDR1 MGHDK and CDR2 SYGVNS.

V and J are TRBV27 and TRBJ2-2; TRBD2 might be the D (5 bases). Trimming left V 5 bases short and J 1 base short, with 5 bases between. Germline CDR1 and CDR2: MNHEY and SMNVEV (reference sequence). The CDR3 consists of 13 residues. CDR3 nucleotide sequence: TGTGCCAGCAGTCGGGGGAACACCGGGGAGCTGTTTTTT. Residues: CASSRGNTGELFF.

This chain uses TRBV6-1 with TRBJ2-1, with 9 bases identical to TRBD2. CDR3 length equals 18 residues. J lost 8 bases, V lost 2 bases, and 16 bases had no gene match. CDR1 and CDR2 (germline): MNHNS, SASEGT. The CDR3 DNA reads TGTGCCAGCAGTGAATTGGGAGGGGGAGCGGGAGGAGGAGATGAGCAGTTCTTC. It codes for CASSELGGGAGGGDEQFF.